Presented here are 16 T cell receptor beta chains from one specimen sequenced in a study of T cell responses to AZD1222 COVID-19 vaccine. The data were produced by immunoSEQ multiplex PCR, yet TCRdb's version contains in-frame clones alone and is incomplete. Among 120,000 or so clones listed, roughly 85% were seen once. The sequences come from peripheral blood, collected on day 0 of MenACWY control vaccination. The receptor set was obtained from an adult in good health.

The genes are TRBV13 and TRBJ1-2, with D uncertain. Trimming left V 0 bases short and J 4 bases short, with 9 bases between. CDR3 length: 14 residues. CDR1 PRHDT and CDR2 FYEKMQ come from the germline V gene (reference sequence). DNA for the CDR3: TGTGCCAGCAGCTTAGGCCGTAAGGGCTATGGCTACACCTTC. Protein product: CASSLGRKGYGYTF.

This clone was observed a single time. J is TRBJ2-3 and V is TRBV30; D ambiguous. The CDR3 contains 13 residues. Germline V gene lookup returns CDR1 GTSNPN and CDR2 SVGIG (reference sequence). V lost 2 bases to trimming and J lost 1 base, with 7 bases between them. The CDR3 DNA reads TGTGCCTGGAGTCTTAGGGGCACAGATACGCAGTATTTT. Translation gives CAWSLRGTDTQYF. The full variable domain, completed using reference TRBV30 and TRBJ2-3, is SQTIHQWPATLVQPVGSPLSLECTVEGTSNPNLYWYRQAAGRGLQLLFYSVGIGQISSEVPQNLSASRPQDRQFILSSKKLLLSDSGFYLCAWSLRGTDTQYFGPGTRLTVL.

The V gene is TRBV28, the J gene TRBJ1-1; 7 bases map to TRBD1. V lost 5 bases to trimming and J lost 9 bases; unmatched junction nucleotides: 12. This CDR3 has 14 residues. From germline, CDR1 is MDHEN and CDR2 SYDVKM. In nucleotides, the CDR3 is TGTGCCAGCAGTCTCTCCACAGGGGCTGTGAAAGCTTTCTTT. It is translated as CASSLSTGAVKAFF. Combining the CDR3 with reference TRBV28 and TRBJ1-1 gives the whole variable domain DVKVTQSSRYLVKRTGEKVFLECVQDMDHENMFWYRQDPGLGLRLIYFSYDVKMKEKGDIPEGYSVSREKKERFSLILESASTNQTSMYLCASSLSTGAVKAFFGQGTRLTVV.

This clone was seen once. The chain couples TRBV14 to TRBJ2-1; D may match TRBD1 or TRBD2 (5 bases each). CDR3 length: 14 amino acids. Germline V lookup: CDR1 SGHDN, CDR2 FVKESK. V was shortened by 0 bases and J by 7 bases, with 10 bases between the two germline ends. CDR3 protein: CASSQDGTLNEQFF. The CDR3 DNA sequence: TGTGCCAGCAGCCAAGACGGGACGTTAAATGAGCAGTTCTTC.

The chain joins TRBV2 to TRBJ1-3; 7 nucleotides match TRBD1. CDR3 length equals 15 residues. CDR1 is SNHLY and CDR2 is FYNNEI in the germline V gene. Unmatched junction bases numbered 5, after V lost 6 bases and J lost 0 bases. CDR3 sequence reads: CASRNDRASGNTIYF. In DNA, the CDR3 is TGTGCCAGCAGGAACGACAGGGCCTCTGGAAACACCATATATTTT. The full variable domain, in which reference TRBV2 and TRBJ1-3 provide the parts outside the CDR3, is EPEVTQTPSHQVTQMGQEVILRCVPISNHLYFYWYRQILGQKVEFLVSFYNNEISEKSEIFDDQFSVERPDGSNFTLKIRSTKLEDSAMYFCASRNDRASGNTIYFGEGSWLTVV.

The CDR3 sequence: CASSLGRSSGELFF. DNA of the CDR3: TGTGCCAGCAGCCTAGGGCGTTCATCCGGGGAGCTGTTTTTT. The V and J genes are TRBV9 and TRBJ2-2; no clear D. This CDR3 comprises 14 residues. The ends were cut back, 4 bases at V and 6 bases at J, with 13 bases in the middle. The V gene's germline CDR1 is SGDLS and CDR2 YYNGEE.

V gene TRBV27 combines with J gene TRBJ1-1; no reliable D call. There are 16 residues in the CDR3. Trimming cost V 4 bases and J 3 bases, with 18 bases left between them. Germline loops: CDR1 MNHEY, CDR2 SMNVEV (reference sequence). CDR3 residues: CASSSPQRFADTEAFF. Written as DNA, the CDR3 is TGTGCCAGCAGTTCCCCTCAGAGATTTGCAGACACTGAAGCTTTCTTT.

The rearrangement links TRBV10-3 to TRBJ2-3; the D is unclear. The length of the CDR3 is 11 residues. CDR1 is ENHRY, CDR2 SYGVKD, per germline. V shed 5 bases and J shed 6 bases, with 6 bases lying between them. CDR3 region: CAISTRDTQYF. DNA of the CDR3: TGTGCCATCAGTACAAGGGATACGCAGTATTTT.

V and J are TRBV28 and TRBJ2-1, with 9 bases aligning to TRBD2. CDR1 and CDR2 from the germline V gene are MDHEN and SYDVKM. The CDR3 runs 15 residues. J was trimmed by 8 bases and V by 1 base; bases with no gene match: 6. This CDR3 reads CASSLYSGSVDEQFF. The CDR3 DNA reads as TGTGCCAGCAGTTTATATAGCGGGAGTGTCGATGAGCAGTTCTTC.

V and J are TRBV5-1 and TRBJ2-7; D ambiguous. V was clipped by 1 base and J by 3 bases, with 5 bases between them. CDR1 is SGHRS, CDR2 YFSETQ, per germline. This CDR3 has 12 amino acids. The CDR3 nucleotides read TGCGCCAGCAGCTTGAATAGCTACGAGCAGTACTTC. The encoded protein is CASSLNSYEQYF.

This clone has a single count. The chain joins TRBV9 to TRBJ1-4; possible D gene TRBD1, 5 bases. The CDR3 totals 14 residues. Per the germline V gene, CDR1 is SGDLS and CDR2 is YYNGEE. V gave up 2 bases and J gave up 6 bases, with 11 bases separating them. CDR3 in DNA: TGTGCCAGCAGCGTCGGGGAGGGGTATGAAAAACTGTTTTTT. It yields the protein CASSVGEGYEKLFF.

This rearrangement joins TRBV6-5 to TRBJ2-3, with TRBD1 identical over 8 bases. After removal of 4 bases from V and 4 bases from J, the junction contained 7 bases not matched to a gene. The CDR3 runs 15 residues. Germline V gene lookup returns CDR1 MNHEY and CDR2 SVGAGI. Written as DNA, the CDR3 is TGTGCCAGCAGTTTAGACAGGGGTAGTGCAGATACGCAGTATTTT. It is translated as CASSLDRGSADTQYF.

The CDR3 here is CASGVGKTYEQYF. The CDR3 DNA is TGTGCCAGCGGAGTGGGGAAAACCTACGAGCAGTACTTC. The chain recombines TRBV28 with TRBJ2-7; D is unresolved. The CDR3 has 13 amino acids. Germline CDR1 is MDHEN and CDR2 is SYDVKM. The V end was cut by 8 bases, the J end by 2 bases, with 13 bases between.

The chain joins TRBV30 to TRBJ1-2, with D unresolved. CDR1 GTSNPN and CDR2 SVGIG come from the germline V gene (reference sequence). The V end lost 5 bases, the J end lost 4 bases, and 11 bases lay between the germline ends. This CDR3 region has 12 residues. The DNA of the CDR3 is TGTGCCTGGGTCGGGCATCTCTATGGCTACACCTTC. Translated: CAWVGHLYGYTF.

The chain employs TRBV19 and TRBJ2-6; no definite D call. The CDR3 totals 16 residues. The ends were cut back, 5 bases at V and 0 bases at J, with 11 bases in the middle. In germline, CDR1 is LNHDA, CDR2 SQIVND (reference sequence). This CDR3 is CASSVGPHSGANVLTF. For the CDR3, the DNA is TGTGCCAGTAGTGTCGGACCGCACTCTGGGGCCAACGTCCTGACTTTC.

This clone was observed once. The chain employs TRBV9 and TRBJ2-7; 11 bases fit TRBD1. V gave up 0 bases and J gave up 6 bases; unmatched junction bases: 2. Germline loops: CDR1 SGDLS, CDR2 YYNGEE. The CDR3 extends over 14 amino acids. CDR3: CASSVAGTGGEQYF. CDR3 in DNA: TGTGCCAGCAGCGTAGCGGGGACAGGGGGCGAGCAGTACTTC.